A single sample is the source of the 14 T cell receptor beta chains below, sequenced in a study of Ad26.COV2.S vaccination and SARS-CoV-2 variants. Documented treatment: roughly 20 received Ad26.COV2.S at low or high dose, single or two shots; 5 received placebo; per-sample allocation not given. Samples came from day 63 after the first vaccine or placebo injection. This table comes from immunoSEQ multiplex PCR, and its TCRdb copy is limited to in-frame clones, with some not included. Here the sample spans approximately 340,000 clones, 70% to 90% being singletons. The sample consisted of peripheral blood, taken in a trial of Ad26.COV2.S vaccine versus placebo. These TCRs come from a person between 18 and 65 years old who received the Ad26.COV2.S COVID-19 vaccine or a placebo.

The chain employs TRBV7-2 and TRBJ1-5, with no clear D. The CDR3 has 13 residues. Germline CDR1 reads SGHTA; CDR2 reads FQGNSA. Between the trimmed V and J ends, which lost 7 bases and 4 bases, there was a span of 11 bases. In DNA, the CDR3 is TGTGCCAGCACGGAAGGGAAGAATCAGCCCCAGCATTTT. Protein: CASTEGKNQPQHF.

This clone has only a few counts. Within the sample, other DNA sequences also encode this same CDR3. DNA for the CDR3: TGTGCCAGCAGTGCCGGGACAGGGGCGACCGGGGCCAACGTCCTGACTTTC. It yields the protein CASSAGTGATGANVLTF. The chain combines TRBV6-1 with TRBJ2-6; 10 bases align to TRBD1. V shed 4 bases and J 4 bases; nucleotides not matched to a gene: 7. This CDR3 is 17 amino acids long. The germline V gene has CDR1 MNHNS and CDR2 SASEGT.

The chain employs TRBV3-1 (or the pseudogene TRBV3-2) and TRBJ2-7, with a weak D call TRBD2 (6 bases). From germline, CDR1 is LGHDT and CDR2 YNNKEL (reference sequence). V shed 1 base and J shed 3 bases, with 10 bases lying between them. This CDR3 has 14 residues. The CDR3 loop is CASSQGLVIYEQYF. For the CDR3, the DNA is TGTGCCAGCAGCCAAGGACTAGTTATCTACGAGCAGTACTTC.

This clone was recorded only once. This rearrangement joins TRBV11-2 to TRBJ2-6, with TRBD2 identical over 8 bases. Germline trimming cut 2 bases from V and 0 bases from J; bases unmatched to any gene: 3. The CDR3 spans 17 residues. Per the germline V gene, CDR1 is SGHAT and CDR2 is FQNNGV. For the CDR3, the DNA is TGTGCCAGCAGCTTAAGCGGGAGCCCCTCTGGGGCCAACGTCCTGACTTTC. The encoded protein is CASSLSGSPSGANVLTF. The full variable domain, completed using reference TRBV11-2 and TRBJ2-6, is EAGVAQSPRYKIIEKRQSVAFWCNPISGHATLYWYQQILGQGPKLLIQFQNNGVVDDSQLPKDRFSAERLKGVDSTLKIQPAKLEDSAVYLCASSLSGSPSGANVLTFGAGSRLTVL.

The V gene is TRBV5-1, the J gene TRBJ2-5; 7 bases line up with TRBD1. V shed 4 bases and J 0 bases; nucleotides not matched to a gene: 6. CDR3 length: 15 residues. CDR1 SGHRS and CDR2 YFSETQ come from the germline V gene. CDR3 coding DNA: TGCGCCAGCAGCCCAGGGACAGACTACCAAGAGACCCAGTACTTC. It translates to CASSPGTDYQETQYF. The complete variable domain, with remaining parts taken from reference TRBV5-1 and TRBJ2-5, reads KAGVTQTPRYLIKTRGQQVTLSCSPISGHRSVSWYQQTPGQGLQFLFEYFSETQRNKGNFPGRFSGRQFSNSRSEMNVSTLELGDSALYLCASSPGTDYQETQYFGPGTRLLVL.

This sequence joins TRBV11-2 and TRBJ2-3, with TRBD2 identical over 8 bases. Germline V lookup: CDR1 SGHAT, CDR2 FQNNGV. V shed 7 bases and J 2 bases; nucleotides not matched to a gene: 8. The CDR3 is 15 amino acids. In DNA form, the CDR3 reads TGTGCCAGCACCGACCGGGGGGGGGACACAGATACGCAGTATTTT. It translates to CASTDRGGDTDTQYF. The variable domain in full, completed from reference TRBV11-2 and TRBJ2-3, reads EAGVAQSPRYKIIEKRQSVAFWCNPISGHATLYWYQQILGQGPKLLIQFQNNGVVDDSQLPKDRFSAERLKGVDSTLKIQPAKLEDSAVYLCASTDRGGDTDTQYFGPGTRLTVL.

The V gene is TRBV24-1, the J gene TRBJ2-2; the D gene is possibly TRBD2 (5 bases). Germline CDR1 is KGHDR and CDR2 is SFDVKD. Trimming removed 10 bases from V and 4 bases from J, with 12 bases in between. The CDR3 length is 13 residues. For the CDR3, the DNA is TGTGCCACGGGGAGTGTAGGCACCGGGGAGCTGTTTTTT. It is translated as CATGSVGTGELFF.

The chain joins TRBV7-9 to TRBJ2-2, with a possible D match to TRBD2 (7 bases). V was shortened by 1 base and J by 4 bases, with 19 bases between the two germline ends. Germline-derived CDR1 and CDR2 are SEHNR and FQNEAQ (reference sequence). The CDR3 contains 18 residues. In nucleotides, the CDR3 is TGTGCCAGCAGCTTAGACGGGGGGCCGGACACCTTCACCGGGGAGCTGTTTTTT. Translation: CASSLDGGPDTFTGELFF.

The chain has TRBV10-2 and TRBJ2-7; 10 bases are shared with TRBD1. V lost 8 bases, J lost 2 bases, and 3 bases stayed unmatched. The germline V gene encodes CDR1 WSHSY and CDR2 SAAADI. CDR3 length: 13 amino acids. CDR3 DNA sequence: TGCGCCAGCGGAGGGACAGGGGCCTACGAGCAGTACTTC. This sequence encodes CASGGTGAYEQYF.

The CDR3 sequence is CAISPSGPQETQYF. CDR3 DNA sequence: TGTGCCATCAGCCCTAGCGGGCCACAAGAGACCCAGTACTTC. This chain connects TRBV10-3 to TRBJ2-5; 8 bases are a match to TRBD2. The CDR3 loop spans 14 amino acids. V trimming: 6 bases; J trimming: 2 bases; junction bases outside the gene matches: 5. Germline CDR1 and CDR2: ENHRY and SYGVKD.

The chain carries TRBV18 and TRBJ2-7, with unresolved D. The CDR3 sequence is 15 residues long. Trimming left V 0 bases short and J 5 bases short, with 14 bases between. Germline CDR1 reads KGHSH; CDR2 reads LQKENI. CDR3 in amino acids: CASSPPAGTYHEQYF. The CDR3 region has the DNA TGTGCCAGCTCACCACCGGCAGGCACCTATCACGAGCAGTACTTC.

A single count supports this clone. The chain combines TRBV12-3 or TRBV12-4 with TRBJ2-2; D ambiguous. V gave up 5 bases and J gave up 1 base, with 5 bases separating them. CDR3 size: 13 residues. This chain's CDR3 is CASSQQNTGELFF. The CDR3 DNA reads as TGTGCCAGCAGTCAGCAGAACACCGGGGAGCTGTTTTTT.

This chain uses TRBV30 with TRBJ2-7; 9 bases align to TRBD1. This CDR3 is built from 14 residues. Germline CDR1 reads GTSNPN; CDR2 reads SVGIG (reference sequence). The V segment lost 5 bases and the J segment 0 bases; nucleotides outside the gene matches: 5. The chain's CDR3 is CAWEGQGLSYEQYF. CDR3 DNA sequence: TGTGCCTGGGAAGGACAGGGGCTCTCCTACGAGCAGTACTTC.

The chain couples TRBV5-1 to TRBJ2-3; tentatively, D is TRBD2 (7 bases). V was pared by 4 bases and J by 0 bases, with 15 bases between. CDR3 length: 16 residues. Germline CDR1 and CDR2: SGHRS and YFSETQ. The CDR3, as DNA: TGCGCCAGCAGCCCCACCGGGGGGCGGAGCACAGATACGCAGTATTTT. Translating gives CASSPTGGRSTDTQYF.